The clone carrying this T cell receptor beta chain came up a few times. Its antigen remains unidentified. J lost 5 bases, V lost 4 bases, and 13 bases had no gene match. The germline CDR1 and CDR2 sequences are SGHRS and YFSETQ. This CDR3 has 17 residues. This sample stems from a study of T cells after yellow fever vaccination. Study-wide background: Fractions of limited cellularity were prepared by means of SMART-Seq v4 Ultra Low Input.

Each CDR3 protein gets one entry after TCRdb re-called the 5' RACE reads with MiXCR. The top ten clones hold roughly a sixth of a sample with 500,000 to 650,000 distinct CDR3 sequences, roughly a sixth of them seen once. Study-level findings and limits: Contaminating bulk clonotypes could be abundant in FACS-sorted repertoires. A large majority of primary-vaccination clones showed up again after the booster (around 96% CD4, roughly 88% CD8). Clonotypes shared by both compartments, CD4 and CD8, made up a small share.

The receptor's source is a young man who received the YFV17D yellow fever vaccine. V gene TRBV5-1 combines with J gene TRBJ1-1, with TRBD1 matching 11 bases. This material consisted of PBMCs, taken 4 to 6 days after the first yellow fever vaccination. CDR3 in DNA: TGCGCCAGCAGCGAAGCCGGGACAGGGGGGTTTTTAACTGAAGCTTTCTTT. Amino acids: CASSEAGTGGFLTEAFF.